The clone carrying this T cell receptor beta chain was seen more than once but under ten times. Its antigen is currently unknown. The data belong to a study of blood T cells in healthy people across ages. Looking at the study overall: With template switching, about one barcoded beta molecule was captured per two T cells.

Broader study findings: Possibly confounding the expanded clonotype changes was the fact that donor CMV status was unknown.

For the second PCR, which ran for about 6 to 11 cycles, a sample-barcoded 5' primer and a J-beta primer mix were used. CDR3-containing paired-end reads numbering at least 2.5 million came from each sample. TCRdb redid the calling of the 5' RACE reads with MiXCR, one entry per CDR3 protein. The sample yields 1.5 million or so distinct CDR3 sequences, 42% seen once. The CDR3 extends over 16 amino acids. CDR1 SGHRS and CDR2 YFSETQ come from the germline V gene. V lost 6 bases, J lost 0 bases, and 16 bases lay in between. The chain carries TRBV5-1 and TRBJ2-1; no definite D call. The TCR was taken from a woman aged 18-29 years in good health. The specimen sequenced was blood. The CDR3 protein is CASKQLVGSSYNEQFF. CDR3 nucleotides: TGCGCCAGCAAACAATTGGTAGGCAGCTCCTACAATGAGCAGTTCTTC.